This T cell receptor beta chain emerged from a study of blood T cells in healthy people across ages. The V segment lost 3 bases and the J segment 0 bases; nucleotides outside the gene matches: 10. Per the germline V gene, CDR1 is MGHDK and CDR2 is SYGVNS. The CDR3 loop spans 19 amino acids. For the second PCR, which ran for 7 to 11 cycles, a sample-barcoded 5' primer and a J-beta primer mix were used. One entry per CDR3 protein, called by TCRdb with MiXCR from the 5' RACE reads. The table shows roughly 800,000 distinct CDR3 sequences, with about 62% occurring only once. The draw of peripheral blood yielded about 9.4 milliliters from each donor.

The specimen was blood. This receptor was taken from a man aged 25-45 years in good health. The chain couples TRBV25-1 to TRBJ2-3; 12 nucleotides align to TRBD2. This CDR3 reads CASSDTSGGPNGSTDTQYF. CDR3 nucleotides: TGTGCCAGCAGTGATACTAGCGGGGGGCCTAACGGTAGCACAGATACGCAGTATTTT.